Listed below are T cell receptor beta chains from one sample, sequenced in a study of cytomegalovirus exposure and HLA in healthy donors. The protocol was immunoSEQ multiplex PCR, while the TCRdb copy is restricted to in-frame clones and leaves out a portion. The top ten clones hold roughly a tenth of a sample with approximately 160,000 clones, almost 85% of them seen once. Source material: PBMCs. These receptors originate from a man younger than 40 in good health and CMV-seropositive. CDR3s include the opening cysteine and the closing phenylalanine or tryptophan. Fields, in order: clone size, J gene, V gene, D gene, CDR3 protein, CDR3 DNA. A D gene is named only where the DNA matches it firmly. For some rows the clone size is stated as once, few or many, or as a class when expanded; others skip it.

-,TRBJ2-7,TRBV5-4,-,CASSWGVGGKNSYEQYF,TGTGCCAGCAGCTGGGGGGTAGGCGGGAAGAACTCCTACGAGCAGTACTTC
-,TRBJ1-2,TRBV28,-,CASSFNRDYGYTF,TGTGCCAGCAGTTTCAACCGGGACTATGGCTACACCTTC
-,TRBJ2-5,TRBV13,TRBD1,CASSYRGQETQYF,TGTGCCAGCAGCTACAGGGGACAAGAGACCCAGTACTTC
-,TRBJ1-4,TRBV29-1,-,CSVDGGATNEKLFF,TGCAGCGTTGACGGGGGGGCAACTAATGAAAAACTGTTTTTT
-,TRBJ2-3,TRBV6-5,-,CASSNRPLSDTQYF,TGTGCCAGCAGTAACAGGCCCCTTTCAGATACGCAGTATTTT
-,TRBJ2-5,TRBV11-3,TRBD2,CASSLGAGEEETQYF,TGTGCCAGCAGCTTAGGTGCGGGGGAGGAAGAGACCCAGTACTTC
-,TRBJ1-2,TRBV6-6,-,CASSSQGNYGYTF,TGTGCCAGCAGTTCACAGGGAAACTATGGCTACACCTTC
-,TRBJ1-2,TRBV5-6,TRBD1,CASSVGAWDRESYGYTF,TGTGCCAGCAGCGTTGGTGCTTGGGACAGGGAAAGCTATGGCTACACCTTC
-,TRBJ1-5,TRBV7-8,-,CASSLTGVAQHF,TGTGCCAGCAGCTTAACGGGAGTGGCCCAGCATTTT
-,TRBJ1-6,TRBV4-2,-,CASRLENSPLHF,TGTGCCAGCAGGTTAGAGAATTCACCCCTCCACTTT
once,TRBJ2-4,TRBV7-2,-,CASSMSGGEYF,TGTGCCAGCAGCATGAGTGGCGGGGAGTACTTC
once,TRBJ2-7,TRBV21-1,-,CASSKVDRSYEQYF,TGTGCCAGCAGCAAAGTGGACAGGAGCTACGAGCAGTACTTC
-,TRBJ2-7,TRBV7-9,-,CASSLPGGLSYEQYF,TGTGCCAGCAGCTTACCCGGGGGACTCTCCTACGAGCAGTACTTC
few,TRBJ2-1,TRBV29-1,TRBD2,CSVALAGGLNEQFF,TGCAGCGTCGCGCTAGCGGGAGGACTCAATGAGCAGTTCTTC
-,TRBJ1-6,TRBV30,-,CAWNSGGGYNSPLHF,TGTGCCTGGAATTCTGGGGGCGGTTATAATTCACCCCTCCACTTT
-,TRBJ2-5,TRBV7-3,-,CASSLMGGQETQYF,TGTGCCAGCAGCTTAATGGGGGGCCAAGAGACCCAGTACTTC
-,TRBJ2-1,TRBV30,-,CAWSVQTRGIESYNEQFF,TGTGCCTGGAGTGTACAGACTAGGGGTATCGAGTCCTACAATGAGCAGTTCTTC
-,TRBJ2-7,TRBV23-1,-,CASSQSRDCGIGTESYEQYF,TGCGCCAGCAGTCAATCGAGGGACTGTGGGATAGGGACAGAGTCCTACGAGCAGTACTTC
-,TRBJ1-1,TRBV2,-,CATVGGEAFF,TGTGCCACCGTCGGGGGAGAAGCTTTCTTT
-,TRBJ2-5,TRBV7-2,-,CASSLGGSQETQYF,TGTGCCAGCAGCTTGGGGGGTAGCCAAGAGACCCAGTACTTC
-,TRBJ1-1,TRBV5-4,TRBD1,CASSLAGGMNTEAFF,TGTGCCAGCAGCTTAGCAGGGGGCATGAACACTGAAGCTTTCTTT
few,TRBJ1-5,TRBV2,TRBD1,CASRTGSYSNQPQHF,TGTGCCAGCAGGACAGGGTCCTATAGCAATCAGCCCCAGCATTTT
-,TRBJ1-2,TRBV27,-,CASRTQEYGYTF,TGTGCCAGCAGGACACAGGAGTATGGCTACACCTTC
-,TRBJ2-3,TRBV15,-,CATSRSTGGQGVGTDTQYF,TGTGCCACCAGCAGATCCACTGGGGGGCAGGGGGTTGGTACAGATACGCAGTATTTT
-,TRBJ2-2,TRBV28,TRBD1,CASTGVAGELFF,TGTGCCAGTACAGGGGTGGCCGGGGAGCTGTTTTTT
-,TRBJ1-2,TRBV13,-,CASSSQGRGYTF,TGTGCCAGCAGCTCCCAGGGGAGAGGCTACACCTTC
-,TRBJ2-7,TRBV7-8,TRBD1,CASSLTDRAGEQYF,TGTGCCAGCAGCTTGACGGACAGGGCAGGCGAGCAGTACTTC
once,TRBJ2-5,TRBV6-5,TRBD1,CASRPAYRGRRPQYF,TGTGCCAGCAGACCTGCTTACAGGGGTCGGAGGCCCCAGTACTTC
-,TRBJ2-3,TRBV5-1,-,CASSPQASLTDTQYF,TGCGCCAGCAGCCCCCAGGCGAGCCTCACAGATACGCAGTATTTT